This T cell receptor beta chain was recorded in a study of T cells in Graves' hyperthyroidism and ophthalmopathy. Study-level findings and limits: Blood also contained most expanded thyroid clonotypes above 0.001.

The CDR3 contains 16 residues. Germline V gene data show CDR1 as LNHDA and CDR2 as SQIVND (reference sequence). The V gene lost 1 base and the J gene lost 0 bases, with 11 bases spanning the gap. Investigators excluded patients with uncontrolled infection, other autoimmune disease, pregnancy or lactation. In making diagnoses, clinical symptoms, serum thyroxine and TRAb, thyroid ultrasound and orbital computed tomography were all used. Amplified TCR beta CDR3 regions came from RNA transcripts. TCR CDR3 underwent first-round RT-PCR with the HTBI primer set. TCRdb re-derived calls from the multiplex PCR reads in MiXCR, one entry per CDR3 protein. The table records 300,000 to 400,000 distinct CDR3 sequences, roughly 21% of them present only once. This clonotype was seen only a few times. Its antigen remains unidentified.

Sequencing was carried out using blood. The source is a woman between 45 and 65 years old with Graves' hyperthyroidism. The chain has TRBV19 and TRBJ2-3; TRBD2 is a possible D gene (6 bases). CDR3 sequence (DNA): TGTGCCAGTAGTATAGCGGTAGCGGCTAGCACAGATACGCAGTATTTT. Translated, it gives CASSIAVAASTDTQYF.